The following is a T cell receptor beta chain sequence with its context. Its target is unknown. Other nucleotide sequences from this sample produce the same CDR3. These data come from a study of cytomegalovirus exposure and HLA in healthy donors. Study-wide findings and caveats: The study listed about 150 cytomegalovirus-associated TCR beta chains.

This PCR relied on a set of 60 Vbeta primers and 13 Jbeta primers. The protocol was immunoSEQ multiplex PCR, while the TCRdb copy is restricted to in-frame clones and leaves out a portion. Altogether some 120,000 clones are present, around 70% being singletons, with the ten largest covering roughly 1.6%. The germline V gene has CDR1 SNHLY and CDR2 FYNNEI. Trimming stripped 7 bases from V and 5 bases from J, with 12 bases between. The CDR3 contains 13 residues. The sequence was obtained from a man aged 30 to 45 in good health and CMV-seropositive. The chain is built from TRBV2 and TRBJ1-5; possibly TRBD1 for D (5 bases). What was sequenced was PBMCs. CDR3: CASTQGVDQPQHF. CDR3 DNA: TGTGCCAGCACACAAGGGGTGGATCAGCCCCAGCATTTT.